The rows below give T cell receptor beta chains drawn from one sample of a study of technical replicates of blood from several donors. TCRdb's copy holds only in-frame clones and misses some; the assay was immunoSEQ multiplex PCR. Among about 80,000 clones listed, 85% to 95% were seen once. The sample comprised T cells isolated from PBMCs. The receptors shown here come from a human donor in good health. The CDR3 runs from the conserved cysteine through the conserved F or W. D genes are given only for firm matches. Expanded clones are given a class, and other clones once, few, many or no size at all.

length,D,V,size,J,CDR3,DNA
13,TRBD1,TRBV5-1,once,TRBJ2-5,CASRPGQLATQYF,TGCGCCAGCAGGCCGGGACAGCTAGCGACCCAGTACTTC
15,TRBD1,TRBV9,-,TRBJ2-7,CASSPGGGASYEQYF,TGTGCCAGCAGCCCAGGGGGCGGGGCCTCCTACGAGCAGTACTTC
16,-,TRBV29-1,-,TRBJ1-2,CSAFIPGQPTNYGYTF,TGCAGCGCCTTTATTCCGGGACAACCTACAAACTATGGCTACACCTTC
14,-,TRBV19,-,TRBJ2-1,CASSPGTIYDEQFF,TGTGCCAGTAGTCCCGGGACAATTTACGATGAGCAGTTCTTC
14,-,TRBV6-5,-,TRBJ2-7,CASSWGGGTYEQYF,TGTGCCAGCAGTTGGGGGGGCGGGACCTACGAGCAGTACTTC
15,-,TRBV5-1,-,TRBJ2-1,CASSFLRETNNEQFF,TGCGCCAGCAGCTTTTTACGGGAGACCAACAATGAGCAGTTCTTC
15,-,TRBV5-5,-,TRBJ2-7,CASSPISGFSYEQYF,TGTGCCAGCAGCCCTATCTCAGGGTTCTCCTACGAGCAGTACTTC
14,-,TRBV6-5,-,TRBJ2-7,CASSYRDLPYEQYF,TGTGCCAGCAGTTATCGGGACTTGCCCTACGAGCAGTACTTC
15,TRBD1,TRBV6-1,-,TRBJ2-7,CASGVLRDSPYEQYF,TGTGCCAGCGGAGTGCTCCGGGACAGTCCCTACGAGCAGTACTTC
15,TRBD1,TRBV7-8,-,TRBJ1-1,CASSTPGTENTEAFF,TGTGCCAGCAGCACACCAGGGACAGAGAACACTGAAGCTTTCTTT
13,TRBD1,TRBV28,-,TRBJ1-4,CASRDRANEKLFF,TGTGCCAGCAGGGACAGGGCTAATGAAAAACTGTTTTTT
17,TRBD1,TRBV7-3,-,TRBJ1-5,CASSLTLEGANNQPQHF,TGTGCCAGCAGCTTAACGTTAGAGGGGGCAAACAATCAGCCCCAGCATTTT
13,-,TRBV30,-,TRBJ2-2,CAWRDKNTGELFF,TGTGCCTGGAGGGACAAGAACACCGGGGAGCTGTTTTTT
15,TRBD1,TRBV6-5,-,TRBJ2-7,CASRIMGQAYYEQYF,TGTGCCAGCAGGATAATGGGACAGGCCTACTACGAGCAGTACTTC
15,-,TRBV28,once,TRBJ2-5,CASSSLQGGEETQYF,TGTGCCAGCAGTTCGCTGCAGGGGGGCGAAGAGACCCAGTACTTC
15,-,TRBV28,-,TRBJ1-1,CASSIPRSWSSEAFF,TGTGCCAGCAGTATTCCACGGAGTTGGAGCTCTGAAGCTTTCTTT
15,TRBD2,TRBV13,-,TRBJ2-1,CASSDTSGSRNEQFF,TGTGCCAGCAGCGACACTAGCGGGAGTCGCAATGAGCAGTTCTTC
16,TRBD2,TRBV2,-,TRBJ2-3,CASRRLAGEAVDTQYF,TGTGCCAGCAGGCGACTAGCGGGAGAGGCGGTAGATACGCAGTATTTT
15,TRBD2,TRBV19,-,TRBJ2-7,CASSIGGRYSYEQYF,TGTGCCAGTAGTATTGGCGGGAGGTACAGCTACGAGCAGTACTTC
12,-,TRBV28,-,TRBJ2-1,CASSYRGNEQFF,TGTGCCAGCAGCTATAGGGGGAATGAGCAGTTCTTC
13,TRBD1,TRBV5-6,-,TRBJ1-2,CASSRRTGSDYTF,TGTGCCAGCAGCCGACGGACAGGGAGTGACTACACCTTC
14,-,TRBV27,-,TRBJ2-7,CASKGNREKDEQYF,TGTGCCAGCAAGGGAAACAGGGAGAAGGACGAGCAGTACTTC
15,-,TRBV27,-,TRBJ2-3,CASLTGLSSTDTQYF,TGTGCCAGCCTGACTGGACTGTCTAGCACAGATACGCAGTATTTT
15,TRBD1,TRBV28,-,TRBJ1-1,CASSSPGTGSTEAFF,TGTGCCAGCAGTTCCCCTGGGACAGGCAGCACTGAAGCTTTCTTT
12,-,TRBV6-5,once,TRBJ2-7,CASTSSAYEQYF,TGTGCCAGCACCTCTAGCGCCTACGAGCAGTACTTC
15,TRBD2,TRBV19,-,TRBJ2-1,CASSAPGLANNEQFF,TGTGCCAGTAGTGCACCGGGACTAGCTAACAATGAGCAGTTCTTC
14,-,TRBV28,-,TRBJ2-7,CASSLVREYYEQYF,TGTGCCAGCAGTTTGGTACGGGAGTACTACGAGCAGTACTTC
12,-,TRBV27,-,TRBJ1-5,CASSLGRGPQHF,TGTGCCAGCAGTTTGGGCCGGGGTCCCCAGCATTTT
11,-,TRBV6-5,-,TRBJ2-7,CASSYSTEQYF,TGTGCCAGCAGTTACTCGACAGAACAGTACTTC
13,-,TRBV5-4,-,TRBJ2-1,CASNTKQGAEQFF,TGTGCCAGCAACACAAAACAGGGAGCTGAGCAGTTCTTC
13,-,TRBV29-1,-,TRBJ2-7,CSVQGGTNYEQYF,TGCAGCGTTCAAGGGGGGACTAACTACGAGCAGTACTTC
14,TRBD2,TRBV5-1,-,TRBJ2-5,CASRLGLDLETQYF,TGCGCCAGCAGGCTGGGACTAGACTTGGAGACCCAGTACTTC
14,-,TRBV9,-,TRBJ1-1,CASSATTGTPEAFF,TGTGCCAGCAGCGCCACAACAGGGACCCCTGAAGCTTTCTTT
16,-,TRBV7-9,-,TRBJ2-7,CASSLALGGVGYEQYF,TGTGCCAGCAGCTTAGCTCTTGGAGGCGTAGGCTACGAGCAGTACTTC
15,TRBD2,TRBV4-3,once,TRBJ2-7,CASSQERGGPSWQYF,TGCGCCAGCAGCCAAGAGCGGGGGGGTCCTAGTTGGCAGTACTTC
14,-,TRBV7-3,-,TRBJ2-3,CASSLRASTDTQYF,TGTGCCAGCAGCTTAAGGGCCAGCACAGATACGCAGTATTTT